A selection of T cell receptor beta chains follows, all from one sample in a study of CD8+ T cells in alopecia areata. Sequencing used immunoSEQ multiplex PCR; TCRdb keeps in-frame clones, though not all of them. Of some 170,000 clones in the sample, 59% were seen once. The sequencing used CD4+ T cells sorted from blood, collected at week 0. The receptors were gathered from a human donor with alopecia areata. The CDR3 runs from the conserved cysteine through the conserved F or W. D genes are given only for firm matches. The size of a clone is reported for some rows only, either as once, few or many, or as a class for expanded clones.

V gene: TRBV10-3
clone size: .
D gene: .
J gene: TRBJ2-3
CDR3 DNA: TGTGCCATCTGCAGAATCCCTAGCACAGATACGCAGTATTTT
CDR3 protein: CAICRIPSTDTQYF

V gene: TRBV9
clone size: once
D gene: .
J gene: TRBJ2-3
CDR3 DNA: TGTGCCAGCAGCGTAGACCCCCAGGGGACCACAGATACGCAGTATTTT
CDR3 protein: CASSVDPQGTTDTQYF

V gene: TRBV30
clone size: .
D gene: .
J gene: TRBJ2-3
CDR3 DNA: TGTGCCTGGAGTGTAAACCGGGTGGATACGCAGTATTTT
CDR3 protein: CAWSVNRVDTQYF

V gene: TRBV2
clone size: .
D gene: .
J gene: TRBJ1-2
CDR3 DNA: TGTGCCAGCAGTGACGAGACTTTAGGGGGTTATGGCTACACCTTC
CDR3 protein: CASSDETLGGYGYTF

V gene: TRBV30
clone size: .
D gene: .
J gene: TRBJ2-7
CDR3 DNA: TGTGCCTGGAGTGGGGGCGCAGGGGACGAGCAGTACTTC
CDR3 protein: CAWSGGAGDEQYF

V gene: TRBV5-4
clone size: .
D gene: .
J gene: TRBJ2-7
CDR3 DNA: TGTGCCAGCAGCTTTGGTGGATACGAGCAGTACTTC
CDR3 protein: CASSFGGYEQYF

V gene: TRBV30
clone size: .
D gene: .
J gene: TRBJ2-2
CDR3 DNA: TGTGCCTGGAGTCCTTACGAAGCCGGGGAGCTGTTTTTT
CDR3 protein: CAWSPYEAGELFF

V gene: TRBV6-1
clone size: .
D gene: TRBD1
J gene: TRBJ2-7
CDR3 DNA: TGTGCCAGCAGCCCCACCTTCGGGACAGGGGACGAGCAGTACTTC
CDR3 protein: CASSPTFGTGDEQYF

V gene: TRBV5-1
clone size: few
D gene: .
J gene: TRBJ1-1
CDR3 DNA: TGCGCCAGCCGAAATATACAGGGCATGAACACTGAAGCTTTCTTT
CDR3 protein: CASRNIQGMNTEAFF

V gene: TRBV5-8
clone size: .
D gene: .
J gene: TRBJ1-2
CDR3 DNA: TGTGCCAGCAACAACAGGGCTGCCTATGGCTACACCTTC
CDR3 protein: CASNNRAAYGYTF

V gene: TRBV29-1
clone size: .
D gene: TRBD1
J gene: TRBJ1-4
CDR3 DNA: TGCAGCGTCGTAGACAGGGGTAGGGACGAAAAACTGTTTTTT
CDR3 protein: CSVVDRGRDEKLFF

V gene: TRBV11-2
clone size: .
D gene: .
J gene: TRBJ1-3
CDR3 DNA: TGTGCCAGCACCCTTTCTGGAAACACCATATATTTT
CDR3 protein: CASTLSGNTIYF

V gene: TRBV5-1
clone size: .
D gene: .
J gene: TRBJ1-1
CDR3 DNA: TGCGCCAGCAGCTTGGCCGCAGGGCAGGGTGAAGCTTTCTTT
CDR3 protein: CASSLAAGQGEAFF

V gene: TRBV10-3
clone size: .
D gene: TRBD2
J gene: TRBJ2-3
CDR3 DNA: TGTGCCATCAGAACCGGGACTAGCAATCCAGATACGCAGTATTTT
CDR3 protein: CAIRTGTSNPDTQYF

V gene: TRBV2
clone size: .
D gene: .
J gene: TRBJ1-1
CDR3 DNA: TGTGCCAGCAGCGCAGGGGAGGGCACTGAAGCTTTCTTT
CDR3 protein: CASSAGEGTEAFF

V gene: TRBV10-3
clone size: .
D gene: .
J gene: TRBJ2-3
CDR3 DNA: TGTGCCATCAGTGATTACGAGACAGATACGCAGTATTTT
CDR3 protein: CAISDYETDTQYF

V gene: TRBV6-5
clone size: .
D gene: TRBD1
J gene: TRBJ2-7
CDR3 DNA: TGTGCCAGCAGTTACGCAACAGGGGGCAACTACGAGCAGTACTTC
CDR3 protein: CASSYATGGNYEQYF